The 2 T cell receptor beta chains below were found in one sample sequenced in a study of cytomegalovirus exposure and HLA in healthy donors. PCR used 60 Vbeta primers and 13 Jbeta primers. The method was immunoSEQ multiplex PCR; TCRdb's version includes in-frame clones alone and lacks a portion of them. This repertoire shows about 150,000 clones, 76% found once; its top ten account for over 3%. What was sequenced was PBMCs. Receptors originate from a middle-aged man in good health and CMV-seronegative.

The genes are TRBV7-2 and TRBJ2-5, with D maybe TRBD1 (6 bases). V gave up 5 bases and J gave up 3 bases, with 13 bases separating them. This CDR3 has 14 amino acids. From germline, CDR1 is SGHTA and CDR2 FQGNSA. CDR3 sequence: CASSRNSGEETQYF. CDR3 DNA: TGTGCCAGCAGCCGTAACTCAGGGGAAGAGACCCAGTACTTC.

This clone is medium-sized (0.01 to 0.1%). This chain uses TRBV11-3 with TRBJ2-7, with 7 bases that match TRBD2. This CDR3 spans 16 amino acids. The germline CDR1 and CDR2 sequences are SGHNT and YENEEA. J was trimmed by 5 bases and V by 5 bases; bases with no gene match: 15. The CDR3 DNA is TGTGCCAGCAGCCCTTCAGGGACTATCCGGTTCGACGAGCAGTACTTC. This translates into CASSPSGTIRFDEQYF.